The entry below gives a single TCR beta chain sequence along with its context. The antigen remains unidentified. The source of the sample is a study of cytomegalovirus exposure and HLA in healthy donors. Whole-study results and caveats: Most TCRs appeared rarely, but some public TCRs recurred in many donors. A subsequent analysis found that TCR clusters from the first cohort also tended to co-occur in the 120 validation repertoires, with about 95% of cluster scores above 0.

The germline gives CDR1 MGHRA, CDR2 YSYEKL. This CDR3 contains 17 residues. V shed 4 bases and J 6 bases; nucleotides not matched to a gene: 16. Clones were sequenced by immunoSEQ multiplex PCR, and TCRdb holds only the in-frame ones, with some missing. The table shows more than 110,000 clones, with roughly nine tenths occurring only once. The specimen sequenced was PBMCs. The chain has TRBV4-1 and TRBJ1-1; 8 bases align to TRBD1. This sequence originates from a man younger than 30 in good health and CMV-seronegative. In DNA, the CDR3 is TGCGCCAGCAGCCCCAACCCCCAGGGGGCGCCAATCCCTGAAGCTTTCTTT. It translates to CASSPNPQGAPIPEAFF.